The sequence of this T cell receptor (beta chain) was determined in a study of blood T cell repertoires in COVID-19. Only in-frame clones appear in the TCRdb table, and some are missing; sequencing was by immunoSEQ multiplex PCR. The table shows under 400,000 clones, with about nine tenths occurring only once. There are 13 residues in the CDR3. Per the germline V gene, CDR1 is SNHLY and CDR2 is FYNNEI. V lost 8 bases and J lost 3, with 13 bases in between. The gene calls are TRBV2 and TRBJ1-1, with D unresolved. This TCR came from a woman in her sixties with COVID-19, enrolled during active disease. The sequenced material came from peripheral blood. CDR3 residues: CASQSDGDTEAFF. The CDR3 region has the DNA TGTGCCAGCCAGTCGGACGGGGACACTGAAGCTTTCTTT. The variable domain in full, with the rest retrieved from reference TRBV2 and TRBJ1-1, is EPEVTQTPSHQVTQMGQEVILRCVPISNHLYFYWYRQILGQKVEFLVSFYNNEISEKSEIFDDQFSVERPDGSNFTLKIRSTKLEDSAMYFCASQSDGDTEAFFGQGTRLTVV.